This paragraph covers one T cell receptor beta chain sequence. Its antigen remains undetermined. Base qualities were left out, and no much larger clone turns up one base away. The sample originates from a study of T cell responses to AZD1222 COVID-19 vaccine (dated by TCRdb to about 2021). About the full investigation: TCR sequencing was performed for over 230 trial participants, of whom around 200 were given two doses of AZD1222 and around 25 were given two doses of MenACWY control vaccine. Enrollment into the trials was organized by age into subgroups of 18-55, 56-69 and 70-plus years, and those subgroups contained about 160, 30 and 59 TCR-sequenced participants, respectively. The study at large found these results: Because no day 14 peak-response samples were available, repertoires were characterized only after the peak T cell response. The vaccine-associated CD4 TCRs covered the entire spike protein, and the dominant responses fell in regions 160-218 and 743-854. After two AZD1222 doses, spike-specific TCR breadth and depth were significantly higher than at day 0 and than in MenACWY recipients. Participants were mostly white British and included more females than males, and it was suggested by the authors that clonal diversity may have been underestimated. Reportedly, close to half of the unique spike-specific TCRs recognized epitopes lying outside the regions that are mutated in the B.1.351 and B.1.1.7 variants. Only a handful of AZD1222 recipients were SARS-CoV-2 seropositive at baseline, limiting conclusions about previously exposed vaccinees. In the small 56-69-year group, the increase in depth fell short of significance, most likely because of low power.

The CDR3 regions of human TCRbeta chains were subjected to immunosequencing. Processing in the source paper ran as follows. Repertoire TCRs were matched against a reference library of SARS-CoV-2-specific TCRs generated with the MIRA antigen-specificity platform. Breadth was defined as the fraction of unique TCRs that were SARS-CoV-2-associated. Depth was defined as the fraction of total T cells that were SARS-CoV-2-associated. Using the MIRA data, each spike-specific TCR was mapped to the spike region that the TCR reacts to and placed in a CD4 or CD8 class. Log10-transformed breadth and depth values were compared by one-way ANOVA with Sidak's multiple comparisons tests. TCRdb holds this immuneACCESS table with in-frame rearrangements only. Some clones are missing; in checked studies, unresolved V genes explain under half, and the rest has no known cause. D and trimming come from the DNA, and the V and J calls and clone size come from that table. Here the sample has approximately 93,000 clones; around 90% occur a single time. Clones ranked in the top ten supply less than 6% of the sample.

From a lookup of the germline V gene, CDR1 and CDR2 are SGHRS and YFSETQ. The CDR3 contains 18 residues, cysteine and phenylalanine counted. Just CDR3 DNA is preserved here, 54 bases in frame from base 1. Trimming removed 4 bases from V and 2 bases from J; the gene matches leave 9 bases unexplained. This specimen's time point label, interpreted: about 28 days (+/-7) after the second vaccine dose. AZD1222 recipients given second doses at about 4 weeks or at about 12 weeks were pooled, since spike-specific TCR depth and breadth were not found to differ between the two schedules. The vaccinee samples were drawn from two UK trials, COV001 and COV002, one of which was a single-blind randomized controlled phase 2/3 trial testing AZD1222 (ChAdOx1 nCoV-19) in healthy adults. Trial participant PBMC samples were collected at day 0 and day 28 after the second dose for TCRbeta chain sequencing.

Here the chain combines TRBV5-1 and TRBJ2-5, with 15 bases in between that match TRBD2. The TCR was taken from an adult who received the AZD1222 COVID-19 vaccine. Sequencing used peripheral blood, obtained 28 days after the second AZD1222 dose. Read as DNA, the sequence is TGCGCCAGCAGCCCGGGACTAGCGGGGGGTAACCTTCAAGAGACCCAGTACTTC. Its coded protein is CASSPGLAGGNLQETQYF.